The clone carrying this T cell receptor (beta chain) was counted a single time. Its matching antigen is unknown. CDR1 is MNHEY and CDR2 is SMNVEV in the germline V gene (reference sequence). This CDR3 spans 15 amino acids. V lost 2 bases to trimming and J lost 7 bases, with 14 bases between them. These data originate in a study of shared clonotypes between healthy human individuals. Study context: Each donor contributed plates that comprised three CD4 naive, three CD4 memory, two CD8 naive and one CD8 memory.

Whole-study findings and limits: Represented genetic and exposure-history diversity was restricted by having few donors.

Positively selected for CCR7, the CD45RO-negative cells used as naive CD8 cells excluded terminally differentiated effector memory CD45RA+ cells. Adults of Caucasian background living in Nashville, Tennessee made up all donors. Method: immunoSEQ multiplex PCR; TCRdb's copy keeps in-frame clones and lacks some. Altogether about 1,800,000 clones are present, roughly 94% being singletons, with the ten largest covering roughly 1.2%. Sequenced: naive CD8+ T cells sorted from blood. The TCR was taken from a man aged 18 to 30 in good health. The V call is TRBV27, the J call TRBJ1-4, with a weak D call TRBD1 (5 bases). In DNA, the CDR3 is TGTGCCAGCAGTTTAGTGGCGGGGGACGGTGAAAAACTGTTTTTT. Protein sequence: CASSLVAGDGEKLFF. The full variable domain, in which reference TRBV27 and TRBJ1-4 provide the parts outside the CDR3, is EAQVTQNPRYLITVTGKKLTVTCSQNMNHEYMSWYRQDPGLGLRQIYYSMNVEVTDKGDVPEGYKVSRKEKRNFPLILESPSPNQTSLYFCASSLVAGDGEKLFFGSGTQLSVL.